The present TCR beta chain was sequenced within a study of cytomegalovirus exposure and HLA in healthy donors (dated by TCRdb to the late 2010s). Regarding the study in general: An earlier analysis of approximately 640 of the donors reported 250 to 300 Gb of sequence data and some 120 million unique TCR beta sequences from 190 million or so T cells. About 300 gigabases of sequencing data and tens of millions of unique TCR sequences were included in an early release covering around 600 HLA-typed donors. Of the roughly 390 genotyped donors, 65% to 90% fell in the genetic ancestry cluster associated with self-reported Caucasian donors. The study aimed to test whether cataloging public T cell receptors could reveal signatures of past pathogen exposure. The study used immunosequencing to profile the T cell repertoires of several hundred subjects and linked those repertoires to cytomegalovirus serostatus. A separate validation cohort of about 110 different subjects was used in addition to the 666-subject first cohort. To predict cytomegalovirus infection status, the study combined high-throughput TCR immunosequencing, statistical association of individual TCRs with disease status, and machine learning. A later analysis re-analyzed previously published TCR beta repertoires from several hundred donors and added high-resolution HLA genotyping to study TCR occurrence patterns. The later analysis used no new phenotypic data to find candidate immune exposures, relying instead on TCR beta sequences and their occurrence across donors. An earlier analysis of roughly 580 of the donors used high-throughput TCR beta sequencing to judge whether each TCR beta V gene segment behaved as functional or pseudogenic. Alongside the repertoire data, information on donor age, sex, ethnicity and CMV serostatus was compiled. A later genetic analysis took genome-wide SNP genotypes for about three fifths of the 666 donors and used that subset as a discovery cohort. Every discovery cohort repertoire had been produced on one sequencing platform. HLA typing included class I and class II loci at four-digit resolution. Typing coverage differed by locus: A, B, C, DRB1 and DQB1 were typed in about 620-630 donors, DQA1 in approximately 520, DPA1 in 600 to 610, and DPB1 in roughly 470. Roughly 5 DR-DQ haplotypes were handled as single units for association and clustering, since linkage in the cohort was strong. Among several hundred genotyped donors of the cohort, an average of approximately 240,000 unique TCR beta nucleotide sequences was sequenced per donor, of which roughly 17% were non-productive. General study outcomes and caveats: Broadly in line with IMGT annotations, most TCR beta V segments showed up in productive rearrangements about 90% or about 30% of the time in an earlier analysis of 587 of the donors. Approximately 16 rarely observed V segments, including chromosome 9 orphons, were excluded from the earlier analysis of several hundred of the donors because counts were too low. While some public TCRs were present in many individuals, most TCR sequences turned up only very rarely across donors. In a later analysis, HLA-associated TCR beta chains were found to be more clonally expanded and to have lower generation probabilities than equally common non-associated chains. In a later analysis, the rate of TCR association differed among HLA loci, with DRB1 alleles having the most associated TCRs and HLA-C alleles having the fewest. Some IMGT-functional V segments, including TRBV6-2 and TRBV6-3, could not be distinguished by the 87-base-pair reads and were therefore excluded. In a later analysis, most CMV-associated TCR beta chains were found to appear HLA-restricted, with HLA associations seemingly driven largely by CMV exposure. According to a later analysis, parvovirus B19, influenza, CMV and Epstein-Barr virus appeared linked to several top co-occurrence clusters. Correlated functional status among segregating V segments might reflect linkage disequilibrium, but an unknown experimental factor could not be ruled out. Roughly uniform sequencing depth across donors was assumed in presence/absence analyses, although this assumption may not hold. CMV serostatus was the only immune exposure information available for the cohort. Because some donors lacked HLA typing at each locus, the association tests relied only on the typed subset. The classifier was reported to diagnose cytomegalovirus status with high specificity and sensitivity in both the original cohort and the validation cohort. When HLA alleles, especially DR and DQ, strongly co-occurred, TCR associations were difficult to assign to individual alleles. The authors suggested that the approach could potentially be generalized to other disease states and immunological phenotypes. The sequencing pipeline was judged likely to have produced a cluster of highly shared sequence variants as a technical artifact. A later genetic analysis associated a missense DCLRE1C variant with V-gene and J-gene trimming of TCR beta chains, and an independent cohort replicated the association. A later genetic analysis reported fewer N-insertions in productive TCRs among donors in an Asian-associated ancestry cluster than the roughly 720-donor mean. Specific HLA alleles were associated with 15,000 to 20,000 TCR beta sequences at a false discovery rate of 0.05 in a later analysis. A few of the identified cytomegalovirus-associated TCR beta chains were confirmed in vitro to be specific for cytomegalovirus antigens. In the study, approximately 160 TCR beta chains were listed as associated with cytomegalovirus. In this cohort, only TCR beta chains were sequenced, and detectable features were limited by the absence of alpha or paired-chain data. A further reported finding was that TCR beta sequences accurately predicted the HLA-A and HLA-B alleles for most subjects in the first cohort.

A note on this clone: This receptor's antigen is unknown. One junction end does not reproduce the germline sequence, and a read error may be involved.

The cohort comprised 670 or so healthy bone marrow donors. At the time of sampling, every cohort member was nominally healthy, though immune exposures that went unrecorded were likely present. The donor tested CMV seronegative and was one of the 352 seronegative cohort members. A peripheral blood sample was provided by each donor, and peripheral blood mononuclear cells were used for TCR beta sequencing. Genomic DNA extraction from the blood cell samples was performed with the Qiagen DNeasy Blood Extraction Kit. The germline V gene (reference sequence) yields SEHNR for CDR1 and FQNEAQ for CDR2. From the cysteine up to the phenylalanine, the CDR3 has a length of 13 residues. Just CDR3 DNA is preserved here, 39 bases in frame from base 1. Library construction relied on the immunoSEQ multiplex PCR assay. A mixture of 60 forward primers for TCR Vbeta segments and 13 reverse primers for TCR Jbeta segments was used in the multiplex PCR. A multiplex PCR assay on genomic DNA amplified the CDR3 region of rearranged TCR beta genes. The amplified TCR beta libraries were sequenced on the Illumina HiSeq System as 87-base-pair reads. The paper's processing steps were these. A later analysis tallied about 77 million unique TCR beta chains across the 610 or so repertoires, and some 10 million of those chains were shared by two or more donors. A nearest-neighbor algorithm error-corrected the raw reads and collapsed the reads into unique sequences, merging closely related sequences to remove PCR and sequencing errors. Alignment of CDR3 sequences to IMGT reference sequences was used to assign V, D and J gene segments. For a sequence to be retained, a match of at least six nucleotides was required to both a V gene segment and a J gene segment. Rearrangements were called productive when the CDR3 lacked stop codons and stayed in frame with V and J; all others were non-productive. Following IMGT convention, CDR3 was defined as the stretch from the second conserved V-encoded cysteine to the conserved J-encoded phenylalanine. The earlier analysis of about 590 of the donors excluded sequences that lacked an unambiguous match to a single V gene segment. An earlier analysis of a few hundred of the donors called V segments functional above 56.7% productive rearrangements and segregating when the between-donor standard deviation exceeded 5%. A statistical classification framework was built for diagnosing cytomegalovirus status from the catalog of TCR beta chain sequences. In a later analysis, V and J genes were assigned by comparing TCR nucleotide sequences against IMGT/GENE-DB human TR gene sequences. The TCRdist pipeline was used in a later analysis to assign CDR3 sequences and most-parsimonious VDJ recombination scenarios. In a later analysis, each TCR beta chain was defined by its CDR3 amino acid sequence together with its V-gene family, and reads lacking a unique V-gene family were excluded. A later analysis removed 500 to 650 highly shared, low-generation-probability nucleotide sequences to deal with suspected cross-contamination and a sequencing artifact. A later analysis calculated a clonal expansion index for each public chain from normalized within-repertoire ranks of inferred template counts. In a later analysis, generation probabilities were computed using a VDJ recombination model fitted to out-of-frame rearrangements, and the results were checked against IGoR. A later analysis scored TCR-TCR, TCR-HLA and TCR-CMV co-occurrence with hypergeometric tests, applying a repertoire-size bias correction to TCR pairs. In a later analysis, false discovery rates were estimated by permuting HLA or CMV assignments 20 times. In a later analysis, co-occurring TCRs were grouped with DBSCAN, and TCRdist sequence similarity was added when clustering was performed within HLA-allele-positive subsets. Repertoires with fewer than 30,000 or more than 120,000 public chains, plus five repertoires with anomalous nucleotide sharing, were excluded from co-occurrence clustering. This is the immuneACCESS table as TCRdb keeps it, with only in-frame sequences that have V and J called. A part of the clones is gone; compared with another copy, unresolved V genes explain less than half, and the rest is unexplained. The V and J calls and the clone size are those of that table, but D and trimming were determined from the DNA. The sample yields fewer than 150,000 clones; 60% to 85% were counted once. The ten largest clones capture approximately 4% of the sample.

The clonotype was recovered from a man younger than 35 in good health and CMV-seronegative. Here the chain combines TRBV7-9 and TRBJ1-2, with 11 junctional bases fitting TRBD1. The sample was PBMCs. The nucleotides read TGTTCCAGCAGCCTGGGACAGGGGGATGGCTACACCTTC. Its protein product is CSSSLGQGDGYTF.